This T cell receptor (beta chain) was identified in a study of shared clonotypes between healthy human individuals. Study conclusions and caveats: Naive subsets generally exceeded memory subsets in estimated richness.

Cells designated naive CD8 were CD45RO-negative and were positively selected for CCR7, with terminally differentiated effector memory CD45RA+ cells excluded. Profiling relied on immunoSEQ multiplex PCR, and the TCRdb table lists in-frame clones only, not all of them. The table lists around 2,100,000 clones, around 96% of them singletons. Concerning this clone: Its specificity is not known. Other DNA sequences in this specimen translate into the identical CDR3.

The germline V gene encodes CDR1 SGHDT and CDR2 YYEEEE. V lost 4 bases and J lost 2, with 13 bases in between. The CDR3 has 14 amino acids. The chain uses TRBV5-6 and TRBJ2-7; D might be TRBD1 (6 bases). This sequence originates from a man aged 18 to 35 in good health. The specimen was naive CD8+ T cells sorted from blood. The CDR3 loop is CASSLGTSTYEQYF. Here the CDR3 DNA reads TGTGCCAGCAGCCTCGGGACATCGACCTACGAGCAGTACTTC. Combining the CDR3 with reference TRBV5-6 and TRBJ2-7 gives the whole variable domain DAGVTQSPTHLIKTRGQQVTLRCSPKSGHDTVSWYQQALGQGPQFIFQYYEEEERQRGNFPDRFSGHQFPNYSSELNVNALLLGDSALYLCASSLGTSTYEQYFGPGTRLTVT.